These 10 T cell receptor beta chains came from one sample sequenced in a study of cytomegalovirus exposure and HLA in healthy donors. In the PCR, 60 Vbeta and 13 Jbeta primers were used. The data were produced by immunoSEQ multiplex PCR, yet TCRdb's version contains in-frame clones alone and is incomplete. This table has around 64,000 clones, about 69% appearing once. Source material: PBMCs. The receptors were gathered from a man aged 30-40 years in good health and CMV-seropositive.

The chain has TRBV6-4 and TRBJ2-1; D is perhaps TRBD1 (6 bases). CDR1 is MRHNA, CDR2 SNTAGT, per germline. This CDR3 region has 13 residues. V was shortened by 2 bases and J by 5 bases, with 7 bases between the two germline ends. CDR3 nucleotides: TGTGCCAGCAGTGACCGGGACAACAATGAGCAGTTCTTC. Protein product: CASSDRDNNEQFF.

The V gene is TRBV5-4, the J gene TRBJ2-2; perhaps TRBD2 as D (6 bases). The CDR3 sequence is 14 residues long. Germline CDR1 reads SGHNT; CDR2 reads YYREEE (reference sequence). Trimming removed 8 bases at V and 5 bases at J, with 16 bases between. The CDR3 loop is CASSRGEETGELFF. DNA for the CDR3: TGTGCCAGTAGCCGCGGGGAAGAAACCGGGGAGCTGTTTTTT.

CDR3 sequence reads: CASSLDRGPYEQYF. The CDR3 nucleotides are TGTGCCAGCAGCTTAGACAGGGGGCCCTACGAGCAGTACTTC. The chain is built from TRBV7-2 and TRBJ2-7; 9 nucleotides agree with TRBD1. The germline V gene has CDR1 SGHTA and CDR2 FQGNSA. The CDR3 runs 14 residues. The J segment lost 2 bases and the V segment lost 1 base, leaving 0 bases of the junction unmatched. Full variable domain (rest looked up from reference TRBV7-2 and TRBJ2-7): GAGVSQSPSNKVTEKGKDVELRCDPISGHTALYWYRQSLGQGLEFLIYFQGNSAPDKSGLPSDRFSAERTGGSVSTLTIQRTQQEDSAVYLCASSLDRGPYEQYFGPGTRLTVT.

The chain joins TRBV4-2 to TRBJ2-3; unclear D gene. The germline V gene encodes CDR1 LGHNA and CDR2 YNFKEQ. The CDR3 covers 14 residues. Trimming left V 4 bases short and J 4 bases short, with 12 bases between. In nucleotides, the CDR3 is TGTGCCAGCAGCCTTAGCATGGTGGCAGATACGCAGTATTTT. Translated, it gives CASSLSMVADTQYF.

The chain couples TRBV5-1 to TRBJ2-7, with TRBD1 identical over 9 bases. This CDR3 comprises 14 residues. V was clipped by 4 bases and J by 0 bases; unmatched bases: 2. Germline V gives CDR1 SGHRS, CDR2 YFSETQ. Written as DNA, the CDR3 is TGCGCCAGCAGCCCGACAGGGGGCTCCTACGAGCAGTACTTC. This gives the protein CASSPTGGSYEQYF.

The genes are TRBV27 and TRBJ1-1; D is possibly TRBD1 (5 bases). The CDR3 runs to 16 residues. CDR1 is MNHEY and CDR2 is SMNVEV in the germline V gene (reference sequence). The V gene lost 6 bases and the J gene lost 1 base, with 18 bases spanning the gap. In DNA, the CDR3 is TGTGCCAGCAGCCCAGGGTCGGCAACCCCGAACACTGAAGCTTTCTTT. Protein sequence: CASSPGSATPNTEAFF.

J is TRBJ1-1 and V is TRBV7-2; 7 bases are shared with TRBD1. From germline, CDR1 is SGHTA and CDR2 FQGNSA. This CDR3 is 16 amino acids long. After removal of 5 bases from V and 4 bases from J, the junction contained 13 bases not matched to a gene. CDR3 in DNA: TGTGCCAGCAGCCTTAGTGCCAGGGGGACGGGCACTGAAGCTTTCTTT. Amino acids: CASSLSARGTGTEAFF.

This clone turned up a few times. The chain carries TRBV1 and TRBJ1-4; the table's D call of TRBD1 was not tested on the DNA. TRBV1 is described as a pseudogene. The CDR3 length is 17 residues. CDR3 nucleotides: TGCACCAGCAGCCAAGATTCTCCAGGGGGGCCAGGGGAAAAACTGTTTTTT. Translated, it gives CTSSQDSPGGPGEKLFF.

This clone appeared a single time. V is TRBV28 and J is TRBJ2-7; TRBD2 aligns across 7 bases. In germline, CDR1 is MDHEN, CDR2 SYDVKM. The CDR3 is 13 residues long. V shed 7 bases and J 5 bases; nucleotides not matched to a gene: 8. The DNA for the CDR3 is TGTGCCAGCACCTCGGCAGGGAGGGACGAGCAGTACTTC. This gives the protein CASTSAGRDEQYF.

The chain joins TRBV4-3 to TRBJ2-1, with TRBD2 matching 9 bases. Germline V gene sequence: CDR1 LGHNA, CDR2 YSLEER. The CDR3 contains 16 residues. V was pared by 1 base and J by 6 bases, with 7 bases of the junction left unmatched. The CDR3 protein is CASSQGAGGRSNEQFF. CDR3 nucleotides: TGCGCCAGCAGCCAAGGGGCGGGGGGGCGTTCCAATGAGCAGTTCTTC.